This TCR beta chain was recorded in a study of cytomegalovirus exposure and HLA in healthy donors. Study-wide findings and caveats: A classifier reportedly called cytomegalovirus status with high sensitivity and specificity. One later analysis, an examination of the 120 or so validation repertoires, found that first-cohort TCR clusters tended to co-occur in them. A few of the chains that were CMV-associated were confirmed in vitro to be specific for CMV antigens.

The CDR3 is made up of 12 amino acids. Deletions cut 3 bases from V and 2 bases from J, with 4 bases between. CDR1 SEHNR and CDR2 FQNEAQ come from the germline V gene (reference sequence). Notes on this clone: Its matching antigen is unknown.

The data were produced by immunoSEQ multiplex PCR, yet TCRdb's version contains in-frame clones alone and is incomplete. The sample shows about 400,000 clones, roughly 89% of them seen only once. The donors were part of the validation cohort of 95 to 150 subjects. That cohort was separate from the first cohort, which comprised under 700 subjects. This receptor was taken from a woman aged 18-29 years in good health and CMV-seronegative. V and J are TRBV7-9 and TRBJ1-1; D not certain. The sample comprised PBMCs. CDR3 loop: CASSFTNTEAFF. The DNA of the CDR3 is TGTGCCAGCAGCTTTACTAACACTGAAGCTTTCTTT.